This T cell receptor (beta chain) came from a study of cytomegalovirus exposure and HLA in healthy donors. About this clone itself: Antigen specificity is unknown.

Study-wide points: TRBV6-2, TRBV6-3 and other indistinguishable V segments were excluded. Across donors, presence/absence analyses took sequencing depth to be roughly uniform. Productive status was seen about 90% or about 30% of the time for most TCR beta V segments in an earlier analysis. A list of roughly 160 TCR beta chains associated with cytomegalovirus was given.

This CDR3 spans 13 amino acids. Deletions cut 1 base from V and 3 bases from J, with 9 bases between. The germline CDR1 and CDR2 sequences are SQVTM and ANQGSEA. PCR amplification relied on 60 Vbeta primers (plus 13 Jbeta primers). The method was immunoSEQ multiplex PCR; TCRdb's version includes in-frame clones alone and lacks a portion of them. The table records around 90,000 clones, approximately 89% of them present only once. This sequence joins TRBV29-1 and TRBJ1-1; the D is unclear. This receptor was identified in a man aged 25 to 40 in good health and CMV-seropositive. Sample: PBMCs. In nucleotides, the CDR3 is TGCAGCGTTGAAGGGCCCGAGGACACTGAAGCTTTCTTT. This encodes CSVEGPEDTEAFF.